A single T cell receptor (beta chain) is shown here with its context. What it binds is not known. V was pared by 4 bases and J by 4 bases, with 7 bases of the junction left unmatched. Germline values: CDR1 SGHRS, CDR2 YFSETQ. The CDR3 covers 15 residues. This record comes from a study of cytomegalovirus exposure and HLA in healthy donors. It was with 60 Vbeta and 13 Jbeta primers that the PCR ran. TCRdb keeps only in-frame clones here, not all; method: immunoSEQ multiplex PCR. Among fewer than 200,000 clones listed, approximately 79% were seen once. Overall study findings and caveats: The authors considered a cluster of highly shared sequence variants likely to be a sequencing artifact. Most TCR sequences proved rare, with some public TCRs found in many donors. In a later analysis, HLA-C alleles had the fewest associated TCRs, DRB1 alleles the most.

Sequencing was performed on PBMCs. This chain uses TRBV5-1 with TRBJ2-3, with TRBD2 matching over 9 bases. The sequence was collected from a man aged 35-49 years in good health and CMV-seropositive. CDR3 in amino acids: CASSPLLAGADTQYF. DNA of the CDR3: TGCGCCAGCAGCCCCCTCTTAGCGGGGGCAGATACGCAGTATTTT.